The 10 T cell receptor beta chains below all came from one sample that was sequenced in a study of T cells after yellow fever vaccination (dated by TCRdb to the late 2010s). Library preparation employed 5' RACE. Instrument used: Illumina HiSeq 2500. TCRdb reworked the public reads: Q25 trimming with fastp, MiXCR clone assembly, productive beta chains retained. CDR3 protein duplicates are merged, each entry listing the most common genes and DNA. This sample is represented by 200,000 to 300,000 distinct CDR3 sequences; roughly 13% of them were singletons. About 0.51% of the sample lies in the top ten. The meaning of the sample's treatment or condition label: live attenuated yellow fever vaccine strain. The sequenced sample was CD4+ T cells sorted from PBMCs, obtained 45 days after the yellow fever booster vaccination. The receptors were sampled from a man between 25 and 39 years old who received the YFV17D yellow fever vaccine.

This rearrangement joins TRBV4-3 to TRBJ1-2; D unclear. This CDR3 contains 15 residues. V shed 0 bases and J shed 0 bases, with 8 bases lying between them. Germline V gives CDR1 LGHNA, CDR2 YSLEER. Written as DNA, the CDR3 is TGCGCCAGCAGCCAAGACCCTGGGGCTAACTATGGCTACACCTTC. Its protein product is CASSQDPGANYGYTF.

This chain links TRBV28 with TRBJ2-7; D unresolved. Germline-derived CDR1 and CDR2 are MDHEN and SYDVKM. The CDR3 length is 13 residues. The V gene lost 3 bases and the J gene lost 3 bases, with 9 bases spanning the gap. CDR3 sequence (DNA): TGTGCCAGCAGTTTTCGGGCTCGCTACGAGCAGTACTTC. Protein sequence: CASSFRARYEQYF.

J is TRBJ2-5 and V is TRBV24-1, with 10 bases that match TRBD2. This CDR3 contains 15 residues. Germline trimming cut 7 bases from V and 4 bases from J; bases unmatched to any gene: 8. CDR1 and CDR2 from the germline V gene are KGHDR and SFDVKD. This CDR3 is CATSDSGRAGETQYF. The CDR3, as DNA: TGTGCCACCAGCGACAGCGGGAGGGCCGGAGAGACCCAGTACTTC.

This clonotype has just a few counts. This chain joins TRBV24-1 and TRBJ2-1, with 13 nucleotides matching TRBD2. The CDR3 totals 17 residues. The trim removed 4 bases at V and 7 bases at J, leaving 9 bases unmatched. CDR1 and CDR2 (germline): KGHDR, SFDVKD. The CDR3 loop reads CATSESSGLAGRNEQFF. The CDR3 DNA follows: TGTGCCACCAGTGAGTCGTCGGGACTAGCGGGAAGGAATGAGCAGTTCTTC.

This clonotype was recorded many times. CDR3 DNA sequence: TGTGCCACCAGCAGAGAACTAGCGGGAAGCACAGATACGCAGTATTTT. It yields the protein CATSRELAGSTDTQYF. The genes are TRBV15 and TRBJ2-3; 10 nucleotides match TRBD2. This CDR3 comprises 16 residues. CDR1 is LNHNV and CDR2 is YYDKDF in the germline V gene (reference sequence). Trimming took 0 bases from V and 0 from J; bases not matched to a gene: 0.

The CDR3 DNA reads TGTGCCAGCAGCTTAAAGGGAGGAGAGACCCAGTACTTC. It specifies CASSLKGGETQYF. The chain is built from TRBV7-9 and TRBJ2-5; maybe TRBD2 (6 bases). The germline gives CDR1 SEHNR, CDR2 FQNEAQ (reference sequence). The CDR3 contains 13 residues. V was trimmed by 2 bases and J by 4 bases, leaving 8 bases between them.

Many counts were recorded for this clonotype. The chain has TRBV7-6 and TRBJ2-1, with 12 bases fitting TRBD2. J was trimmed by 5 bases and V by 0 bases; bases with no gene match: 5. From germline, CDR1 is SGHVS and CDR2 FNYEAQ. CDR3 length equals 17 residues. The CDR3 nucleotides are TGTGCCAGCAGCTTAGCGGCCGGACTAGCGGGGCACAATGAGCAGTTCTTC. Protein: CASSLAAGLAGHNEQFF.

The V and J genes are TRBV5-1 and TRBJ2-3; perhaps TRBD2 as D (6 bases). This CDR3 is 17 amino acids long. The germline V gene encodes CDR1 SGHRS and CDR2 YFSETQ. V shed 1 base and J shed 0 bases, with 15 bases lying between them. CDR3: CASSLRRDGGSTDTQYF. As DNA, the CDR3 is TGCGCCAGCAGCTTGCGGAGGGACGGCGGGAGCACAGATACGCAGTATTTT.

V is TRBV20-1 and J is TRBJ2-5; D is possibly TRBD2 (6 bases). V was cut by 6 bases and J by 2 bases, with 16 bases left in between. CDR1 and CDR2 (germline): DFQATT, SNEGSKA (reference sequence). The CDR3 is 14 amino acids. The DNA of the CDR3 is TGCAGTGCCGAGGCGGGGAGAGGGCAAGAGACCCAGTACTTC. Encoded protein: CSAEAGRGQETQYF.

At least ten counts were recorded for this clonotype. V usage is TRBV20-1 and J usage is TRBJ2-2, with TRBD1 as a possible D gene (7 bases). The CDR3 totals 17 residues. Germline assignment: CDR1 DFQATT and CDR2 SNEGSKA (reference sequence). V dropped 0 bases and J dropped 3 bases, with 17 bases sitting between them. The CDR3 region is CSAREEGRGLDTGELFF. CDR3 DNA sequence: TGCAGTGCTAGAGAGGAGGGCAGGGGGTTGGACACCGGGGAGCTGTTTTTT.